Listed below are T cell receptor beta chains from one sample, sequenced in a study of shared clonotypes between healthy human individuals. Profiled with immunoSEQ multiplex PCR; TCRdb holds only in-frame clones, not every one. The table includes about 680,000 clones, approximately 74% detected once. The sequenced sample was memory CD4+ T cells sorted from blood. The receptor set was obtained from a woman in her 30s in good health. The CDR3 runs from the conserved cysteine through the conserved F or W. A D gene is named only where the DNA matches it firmly. Rows give clone size only sometimes, using once, few, many, or a class for an expanded clone.

j_gene,v_gene,d_gene,abundance,CDR3aa,CDR3nt
TRBJ1-3,TRBV19,-,-,CATLDRNGNTIYF,TGTGCCACCTTGGACAGAAACGGAAACACCATATATTTT
TRBJ1-1,TRBV7-6,TRBD1,-,CASRPQAGTVFNTEAFF,TGTGCCAGCAGACCACAAGCCGGGACAGTCTTTAACACTGAAGCTTTCTTT
TRBJ2-7,TRBV7-2,TRBD2,-,CASSGTSGRYYEQYF,TGTGCCAGCAGCGGGACTAGCGGGAGATACTACGAGCAGTACTTC
TRBJ1-2,TRBV2,-,-,CASSERGTNYGYTF,TGTGCCAGCAGTGAGAGGGGGACCAACTATGGCTACACCTTC
TRBJ2-7,TRBV28,-,-,CASSALGTVAYEQYF,TGTGCCAGCAGCGCTTTGGGTACCGTCGCCTACGAGCAGTACTTC
TRBJ1-5,TRBV28,-,-,CASSRAGQQPQHF,TGTGCCAGCAGTCGCGCCGGCCAACAGCCCCAGCATTTT
TRBJ1-2,TRBV28,-,-,CASSLGIGRYTF,TGTGCCAGCAGTTTGGGGATAGGACGCTACACCTTC
TRBJ1-1,TRBV23-1,-,once,CAYLYGRVGRNTEAFF,TGCGCCTATTTATATGGGAGGGTAGGGCGGAACACTGAAGCTTTCTTT
TRBJ2-1,TRBV27,TRBD2,once,CASSQRLAGEDEQFF,TGTGCCAGCAGTCAGAGACTAGCGGGGGAAGATGAGCAGTTCTTC
TRBJ2-7,TRBV6-5,TRBD1,-,CASSRNRDRVYEQYF,TGTGCCAGCAGTCGAAACCGGGACAGGGTCTACGAGCAGTACTTC
TRBJ2-1,TRBV6-1,TRBD2,few,CASSHSGRNNNEQFF,TGTGCCAGCAGTCATAGCGGGAGGAATAACAATGAGCAGTTCTTC
TRBJ1-2,TRBV5-6,-,-,CASSLDVLGGYGYTF,TGTGCCAGCAGCTTGGATGTGCTGGGAGGCTATGGCTACACCTTC
TRBJ1-5,TRBV6-1,-,few,CASSETEDQPQHF,TGTGCCAGCAGTGAAACGGAAGATCAGCCCCAGCATTTT
TRBJ1-1,TRBV29-1,-,few,CSVEGRNTEAFF,TGCAGCGTTGAAGGTAGAAACACTGAAGCTTTCTTT
TRBJ2-2,TRBV27,-,-,CASSHREAGELFF,TGTGCCAGCAGTCACAGGGAGGCCGGGGAGCTGTTTTTT
TRBJ2-3,TRBV7-8,-,few,CASSLASLRGTDTQYF,TGTGCCAGCAGCTTAGCGTCTCTCAGAGGCACAGATACGCAGTATTTT
TRBJ2-2,TRBV4-3,-,-,CASSQGMRGRSGELFF,TGCGCCAGCAGCCAAGGAATGCGGGGGCGATCCGGGGAGCTGTTTTTT
TRBJ1-5,TRBV19,TRBD1,once,CASRDRGQGNQPQHF,TGTGCCAGTAGGGACAGGGGGCAAGGTAATCAGCCCCAGCATTTT
TRBJ2-2,TRBV28,-,-,CASSFQAMNTGELFF,TGTGCCAGCAGTTTTCAGGCCATGAACACCGGGGAGCTGTTTTTT
TRBJ1-2,TRBV27,-,-,CASSFRWGDGYTF,TGTGCCAGCAGTTTCCGGTGGGGCGATGGCTACACCTTC
TRBJ1-5,TRBV2,TRBD1,-,CASSEFTGGDFQPQHF,TGTGCCAGCAGTGAATTCACAGGGGGCGATTTTCAGCCCCAGCATTTT
TRBJ2-1,TRBV5-1,TRBD2,many,CASSSASGGYNEQFF,TGCGCCAGCAGCTCTGCTAGCGGGGGGTACAATGAGCAGTTCTTC
TRBJ1-3,TRBV5-1,-,-,CASSPGTSGNTIYF,TGCGCCAGCAGCCCCGGGACATCTGGAAACACCATATATTTT
TRBJ2-1,TRBV7-3,-,-,CASSTNNYNEQFF,TGTGCCAGCAGCACGAATAACTACAATGAGCAGTTCTTC
TRBJ2-7,TRBV6-6,TRBD2,-,CASRYTTSGLNEQYF,TGTGCCAGCAGATACACCACTAGCGGGTTGAATGAGCAGTACTTC
TRBJ2-7,TRBV4-2,TRBD2,few,CASSQGASGGYEQYF,TGTGCCAGCAGCCAAGGGGCTAGCGGAGGCTACGAGCAGTACTTC
TRBJ1-1,TRBV20-1,-,-,CSAEENTEAFF,TGCAGTGCTGAAGAGAACACTGAAGCTTTCTTT
TRBJ2-3,TRBV10-2,-,-,CASSESRLTSTDTQYF,TGCGCCAGCAGTGAGTCGCGGCTTACTAGCACAGATACGCAGTATTTT
TRBJ2-7,TRBV5-1,-,-,CASSPGRDGFSYEQYF,TGCGCCAGCAGCCCCGGTCGGGACGGGTTCTCCTACGAGCAGTACTTC
TRBJ1-2,TRBV9,-,-,CASSVGSAWGYTF,TGTGCCAGCAGCGTAGGTAGCGCGTGGGGCTACACCTTC